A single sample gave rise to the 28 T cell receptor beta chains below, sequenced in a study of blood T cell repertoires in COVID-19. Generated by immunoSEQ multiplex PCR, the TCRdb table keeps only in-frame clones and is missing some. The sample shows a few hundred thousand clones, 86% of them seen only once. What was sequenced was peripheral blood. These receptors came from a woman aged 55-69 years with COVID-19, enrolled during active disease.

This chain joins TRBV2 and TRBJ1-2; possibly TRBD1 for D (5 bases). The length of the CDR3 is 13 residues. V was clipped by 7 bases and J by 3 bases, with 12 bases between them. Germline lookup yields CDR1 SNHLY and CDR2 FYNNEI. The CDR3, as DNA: TGTGCCAGCACCGAACCGGGGGACTATGGCTACACCTTC. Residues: CASTEPGDYGYTF.

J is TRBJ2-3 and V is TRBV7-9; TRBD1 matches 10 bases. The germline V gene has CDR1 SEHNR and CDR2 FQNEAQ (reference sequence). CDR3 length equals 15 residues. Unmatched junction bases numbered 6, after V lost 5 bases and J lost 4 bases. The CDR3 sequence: CASSQTGGAPDTQYF. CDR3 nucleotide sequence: TGTGCCAGCAGCCAGACAGGGGGCGCGCCAGATACGCAGTATTTT.

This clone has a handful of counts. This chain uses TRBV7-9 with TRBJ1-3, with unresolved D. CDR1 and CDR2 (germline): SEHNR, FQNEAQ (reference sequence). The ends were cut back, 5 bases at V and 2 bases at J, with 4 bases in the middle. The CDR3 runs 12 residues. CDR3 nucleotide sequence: TGTGCCAGCAGCCCAGCTGGAAACACCATATATTTT. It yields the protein CASSPAGNTIYF.

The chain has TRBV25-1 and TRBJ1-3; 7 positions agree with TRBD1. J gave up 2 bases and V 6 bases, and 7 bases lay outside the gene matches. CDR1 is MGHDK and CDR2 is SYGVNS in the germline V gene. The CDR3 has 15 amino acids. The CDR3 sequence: CASRTTGVTGNTIYF. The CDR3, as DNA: TGTGCCAGCAGGACTACAGGGGTAACTGGAAACACCATATATTTT.

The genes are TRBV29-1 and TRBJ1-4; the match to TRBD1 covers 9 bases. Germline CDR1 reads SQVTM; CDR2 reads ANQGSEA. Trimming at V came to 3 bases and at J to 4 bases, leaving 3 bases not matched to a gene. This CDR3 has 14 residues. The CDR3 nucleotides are TGCAGCGTTGACGGGACAGGGAATAATGAAAAACTGTTTTTT. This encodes CSVDGTGNNEKLFF.

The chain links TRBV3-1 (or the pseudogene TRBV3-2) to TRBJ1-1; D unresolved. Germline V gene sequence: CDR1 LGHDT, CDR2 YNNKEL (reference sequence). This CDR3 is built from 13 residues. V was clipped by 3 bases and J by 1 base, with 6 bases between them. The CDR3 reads CASSQRANTEAFF. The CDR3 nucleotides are TGTGCCAGCAGCCAGCGGGCGAACACTGAAGCTTTCTTT.

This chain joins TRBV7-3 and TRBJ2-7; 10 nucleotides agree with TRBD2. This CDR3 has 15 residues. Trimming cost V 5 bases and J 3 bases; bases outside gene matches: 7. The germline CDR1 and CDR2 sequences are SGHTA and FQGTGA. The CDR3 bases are TGTGCCAGCAGCAAAAGGGGACTAGCGTTCTACGAGCAGTACTTC. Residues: CASSKRGLAFYEQYF.

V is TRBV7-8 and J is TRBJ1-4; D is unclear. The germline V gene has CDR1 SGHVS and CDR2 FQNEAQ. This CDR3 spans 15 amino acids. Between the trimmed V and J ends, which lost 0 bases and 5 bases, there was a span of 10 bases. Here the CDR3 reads CASSLARQTNEKLFF. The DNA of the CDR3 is TGTGCCAGCAGCTTAGCGCGCCAGACAAATGAAAAACTGTTTTTT.

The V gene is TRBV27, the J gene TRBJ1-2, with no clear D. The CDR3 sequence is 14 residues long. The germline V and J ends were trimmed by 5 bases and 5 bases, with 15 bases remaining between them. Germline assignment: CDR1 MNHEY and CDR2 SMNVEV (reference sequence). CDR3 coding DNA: TGTGCCAGCAGTCTAACCGGTAATCTTTATGGCTACACCTTC. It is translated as CASSLTGNLYGYTF.

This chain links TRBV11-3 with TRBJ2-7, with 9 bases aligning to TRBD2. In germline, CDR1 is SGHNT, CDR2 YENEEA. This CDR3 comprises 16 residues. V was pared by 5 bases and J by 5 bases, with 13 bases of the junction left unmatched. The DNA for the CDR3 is TGTGCCAGCAGCCAAGCTTCCGTAGCGGGGGTCGACGAGCAGTACTTC. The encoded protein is CASSQASVAGVDEQYF. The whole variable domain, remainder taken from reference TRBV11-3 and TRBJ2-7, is EAGVVQSPRYKIIEKKQPVAFWCNPISGHNTLYWYLQNLGQGPELLIRYENEEAVDDSQLPKDRFSAERLKGVDSTLKIQPAELGDSAVYLCASSQASVAGVDEQYFGPGTRLTVT.

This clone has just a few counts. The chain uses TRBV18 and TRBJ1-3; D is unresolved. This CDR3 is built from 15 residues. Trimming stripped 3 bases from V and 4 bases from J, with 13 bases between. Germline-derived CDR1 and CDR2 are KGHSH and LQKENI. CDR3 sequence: CASSPNGFSGNTIYF. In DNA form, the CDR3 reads TGTGCCAGCTCACCGAACGGGTTCTCAGGAAACACCATATATTTT.

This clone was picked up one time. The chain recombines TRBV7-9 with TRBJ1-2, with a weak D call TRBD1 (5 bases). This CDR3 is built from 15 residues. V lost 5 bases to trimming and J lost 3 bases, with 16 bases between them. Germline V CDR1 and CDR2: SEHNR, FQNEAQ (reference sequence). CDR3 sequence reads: CASSREGGADYGYTF. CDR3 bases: TGTGCCAGCAGCCGGGAGGGAGGGGCTGACTATGGCTACACCTTC.

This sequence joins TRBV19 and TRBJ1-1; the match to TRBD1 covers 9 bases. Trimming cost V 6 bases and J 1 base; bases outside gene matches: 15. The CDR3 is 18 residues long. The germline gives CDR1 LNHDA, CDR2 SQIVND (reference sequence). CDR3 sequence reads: CASRGDRVKVIANTEAFF. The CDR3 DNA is TGTGCCAGTAGAGGGGACAGGGTAAAAGTAATTGCGAACACTGAAGCTTTCTTT.

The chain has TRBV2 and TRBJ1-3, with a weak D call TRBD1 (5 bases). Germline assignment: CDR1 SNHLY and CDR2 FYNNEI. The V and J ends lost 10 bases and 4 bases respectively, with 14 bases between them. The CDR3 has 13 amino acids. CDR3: CATLQDRGNTIYF. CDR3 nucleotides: TGTGCCACACTACAGGACCGGGGAAACACCATATATTTT.

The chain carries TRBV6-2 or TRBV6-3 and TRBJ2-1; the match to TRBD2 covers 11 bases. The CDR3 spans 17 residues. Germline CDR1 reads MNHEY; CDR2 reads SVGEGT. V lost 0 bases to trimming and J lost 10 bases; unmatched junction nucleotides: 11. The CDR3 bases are TGTGCCAGCAGTTACTCTTTTGTAGCGGGGGGGCTCGGCGAGCAGTTCTTC. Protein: CASSYSFVAGGLGEQFF.

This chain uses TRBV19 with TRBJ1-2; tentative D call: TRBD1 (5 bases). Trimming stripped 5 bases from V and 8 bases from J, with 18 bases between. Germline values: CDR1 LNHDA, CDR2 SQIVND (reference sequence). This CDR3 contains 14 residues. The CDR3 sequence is CASSPWDSSRGYTF. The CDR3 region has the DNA TGTGCCAGTAGTCCTTGGGACTCATCAAGGGGCTACACCTTC.

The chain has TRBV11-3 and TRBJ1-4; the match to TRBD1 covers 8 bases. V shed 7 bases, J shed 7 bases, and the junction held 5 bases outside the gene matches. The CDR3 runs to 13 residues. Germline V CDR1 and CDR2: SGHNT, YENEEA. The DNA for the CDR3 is TGTGCCAGCACCAGGGGGCGCGGTGAAAAACTGTTTTTT. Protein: CASTRGRGEKLFF.

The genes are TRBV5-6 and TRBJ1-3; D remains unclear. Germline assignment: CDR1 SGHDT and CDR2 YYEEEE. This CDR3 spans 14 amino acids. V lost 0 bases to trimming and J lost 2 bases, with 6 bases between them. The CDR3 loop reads CASSLGQAGNTIYF. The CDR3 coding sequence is TGTGCCAGCAGCTTGGGGCAGGCTGGAAACACCATATATTTT.

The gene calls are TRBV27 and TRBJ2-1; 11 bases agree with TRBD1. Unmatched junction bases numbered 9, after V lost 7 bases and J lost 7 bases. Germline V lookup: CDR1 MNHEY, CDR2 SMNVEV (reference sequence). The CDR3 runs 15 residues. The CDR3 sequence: CASTTDRGLRNEQFF. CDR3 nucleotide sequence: TGTGCCAGCACCACGGACAGGGGGCTGAGGAATGAGCAGTTCTTC.

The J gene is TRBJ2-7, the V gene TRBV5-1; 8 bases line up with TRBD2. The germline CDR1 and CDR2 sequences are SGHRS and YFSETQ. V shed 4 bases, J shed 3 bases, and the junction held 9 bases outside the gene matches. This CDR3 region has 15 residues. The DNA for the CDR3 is TGCGCCAGCAGCGTCGAAGCGGGGGTATACTACGAGCAGTACTTC. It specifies CASSVEAGVYYEQYF.

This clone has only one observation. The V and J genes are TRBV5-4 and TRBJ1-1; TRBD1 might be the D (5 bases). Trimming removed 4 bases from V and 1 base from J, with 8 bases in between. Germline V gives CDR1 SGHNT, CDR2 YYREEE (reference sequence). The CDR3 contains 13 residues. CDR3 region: CASSPGQNTEAFF. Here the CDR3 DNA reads TGTGCCAGCAGCCCCGGACAGAACACTGAAGCTTTCTTT.

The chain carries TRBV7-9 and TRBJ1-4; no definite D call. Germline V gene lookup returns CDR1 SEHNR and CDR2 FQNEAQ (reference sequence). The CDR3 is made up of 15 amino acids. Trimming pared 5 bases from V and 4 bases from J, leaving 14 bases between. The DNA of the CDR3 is TGTGCCAGCAGCCCCCCGAGAGGGTATAATGAAAAACTGTTTTTT. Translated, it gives CASSPPRGYNEKLFF. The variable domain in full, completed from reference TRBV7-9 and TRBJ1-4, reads DTGVSQNPRHKITKRGQNVTFRCDPISEHNRLYWYRQTLGQGPEFLTYFQNEAQLEKSRLLSDRFSAERPKGSFSTLEIQRTEQGDSAMYLCASSPPRGYNEKLFFGSGTQLSVL.

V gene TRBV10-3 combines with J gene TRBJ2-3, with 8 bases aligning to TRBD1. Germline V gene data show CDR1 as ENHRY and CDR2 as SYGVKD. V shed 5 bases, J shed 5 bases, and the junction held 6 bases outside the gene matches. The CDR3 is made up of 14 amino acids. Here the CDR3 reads CAISLTGAIDTQYF. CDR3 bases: TGTGCCATCAGTCTGACAGGGGCGATAGATACGCAGTATTTT.

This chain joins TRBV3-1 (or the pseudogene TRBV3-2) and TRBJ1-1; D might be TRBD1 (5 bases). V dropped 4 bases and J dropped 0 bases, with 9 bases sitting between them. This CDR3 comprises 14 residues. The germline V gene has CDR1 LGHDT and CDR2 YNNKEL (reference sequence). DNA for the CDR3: TGTGCCAGCAGCCGGGGGGGGATGAACACTGAAGCTTTCTTT. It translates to CASSRGGMNTEAFF.

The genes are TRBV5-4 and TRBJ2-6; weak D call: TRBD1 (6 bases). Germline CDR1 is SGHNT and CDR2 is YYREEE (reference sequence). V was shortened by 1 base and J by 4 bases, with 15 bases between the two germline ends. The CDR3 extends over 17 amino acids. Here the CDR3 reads CASSLTGSRPGANVLTF. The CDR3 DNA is TGTGCCAGCAGCTTGACAGGGTCCCGACCAGGGGCCAACGTCCTGACTTTC.

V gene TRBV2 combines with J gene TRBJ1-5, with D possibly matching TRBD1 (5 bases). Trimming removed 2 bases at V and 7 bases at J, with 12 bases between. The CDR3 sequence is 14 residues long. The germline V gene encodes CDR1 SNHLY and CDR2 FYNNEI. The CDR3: CASSEIRVQQPQHF. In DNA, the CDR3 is TGTGCCAGCAGTGAAATCAGGGTGCAGCAGCCCCAGCATTTT.

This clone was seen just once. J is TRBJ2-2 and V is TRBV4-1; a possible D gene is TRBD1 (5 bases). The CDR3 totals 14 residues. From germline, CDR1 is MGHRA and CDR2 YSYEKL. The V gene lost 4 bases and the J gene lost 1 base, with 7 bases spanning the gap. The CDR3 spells CASSLRENTGELFF. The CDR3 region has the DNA TGCGCCAGCAGCCTCAGGGAGAACACCGGGGAGCTGTTTTTT.

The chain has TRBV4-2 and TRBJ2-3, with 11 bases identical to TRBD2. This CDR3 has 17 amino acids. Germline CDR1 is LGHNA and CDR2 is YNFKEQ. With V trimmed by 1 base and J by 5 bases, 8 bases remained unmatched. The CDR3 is CASSQAPGLAAGDTQYF. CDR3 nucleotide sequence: TGTGCCAGCAGCCAAGCCCCGGGACTAGCGGCCGGAGATACGCAGTATTTT.